The text below deals with one TCR beta chain. What it recognizes is unknown. Those donors who had ophthalmopathy presented with moderate-to-severe activity, a CAS of ≥3, a NOSPECS of ≥4 and a duration under 3 months. Patients were excluded if they had other autoimmune diseases or uncontrolled infections, and likewise if pregnancy or lactation applied. The V gene end was trimmed by 7 bases and the J gene end by 3 bases; junction bases not matched to a gene: 8. From germline, CDR1 is SQVTM and CDR2 ANQGSEA. The CDR3 sequence is 15 residues long. The sample comes from a study of Graves' ophthalmopathy and Graves' hyperthyroidism. Study-wide background: No treatment had been given when peripheral blood was collected at initial diagnosis. Study-level findings and limits: Appearing in blood as well were most expanded thyroid clonotypes above 0.001 frequency.

Amplification targeted the TCR beta CDR3 regions, with RNA transcripts as the source material. HTBI primers were employed in first-round RT-PCR, then a second-round multiplex PCR followed. TCRdb recomputed calls from the multiplex PCR reads with MiXCR, one row per CDR3 protein. The sample has some 250,000 distinct CDR3 sequences; around 50% are singletons. The chain has TRBV29-1 and TRBJ2-7; 14 positions match TRBD2. The clonotype was recovered from an adult man with Graves' ophthalmopathy. The sequencing sample was made of peripheral blood. CDR3 sequence (DNA): TGCAGCGCCCGACTAGCGGGAGGGCCTGGCTACGAGCAGTACTTC. This sequence encodes CSARLAGGPGYEQYF.